This paragraph covers one T cell receptor beta chain sequence. Its antigen is not yet known. It has no much larger one-base neighbor in the sample; base qualities were not kept. The data belong to a study of blood T cells in healthy people across ages (dated by TCRdb to about 2015). Looking at the study overall: In model experiments, template switching captured about one uniquely barcoded TCR beta cDNA molecule for every two T cells. Using deep sequencing normalized with unique cDNA molecular identifiers, the study measured how TCR beta repertoire diversity changes with age. To avoid experimental bias, donors of different ages were randomly spread across the sequencing lanes. For two donors (one aged 18 to 30 and one aged 80 or older), the study analyzed two additional independent replicas of 1 million unique cDNA reads from the same blood draw. Donors were grouped into four age groups: young (average approximately 15 years), middle-aged (under 40), aged (over 55) and long-lived (approximately 81).

CDR1 SGHAT and CDR2 FQNNGV are derived from the germline V gene. V is pared back by 5 bases and J by 1 base, with 6 bases lying between the germline termini. From the cysteine through the phenylalanine, the CDR3 covers 12 amino acids. The kept DNA is CDR3 alone, 36 bases in frame from the first base. Summary of the overall study and its limitations: Compared with the aged group, the long-lived group had more naive CD4+ T cells, fewer expanded clones and increased TCR diversity, a pattern suggesting age selection. Conclusive comparison of naive and antigen-experienced compartments was prevented by the profiling of bulk unsorted PBMCs. Observed TCR beta diversity per million T cells fell roughly linearly with age, and a significant reduction was already apparent by age around 39. Estimates of total diversity based on one million sequenced T cells were considered lower bounds and underestimates. Donor CMV infection status was unknown, potentially confounding age-related changes in expanded clonotypes. The percentage of naive T cells measured by flow cytometry correlated strongly with observed TCR beta diversity.

The roughly 39 donors, aged about 6 to 100 years, were systemically healthy Caucasian individuals from Russia. About 9.8 milliliters of peripheral blood were drawn from each donor into EDTA-treated Vacutainer tubes. Ficoll-Paque density-gradient centrifugation was used to isolate PBMCs, with at least 7 million per sample. Total RNA was extracted from PBMCs with Trizol reagent, with at least 6 micrograms obtained per sample. The percentages of naive CD45RAhigh/CD27high T cells were determined by flow cytometry on a PBMC aliquot from every donor. Receptors were amplified or captured by 5' RACE. The instrument was an Illumina HiSeq 2500. A second roughly 6 to 11 cycle PCR used a sample-barcoded 5' primer and a J-beta primer mix. A template-switch 5' adaptor carrying 12 random nucleotides introduced a unique molecular identifier onto each TCR beta cDNA molecule. Each sample yielded at least 2.5 million CDR3-containing paired-end reads. The Mint cDNA synthesis kit, primed by a TRBC-specific oligonucleotide, was used to synthesize first-strand cDNA from all RNA. Following uracil-DNA glycosylase treatment, a first 18-cycle PCR with universal primers M1SS and BC2_uni_R was performed on all cDNA. The source study handled its data this way. For normalization, 1 million high-quality reads were randomly selected from each sample, with every read carrying a distinct molecular identifier. Instead of being binned into consensus sequences, reads with shared molecular identifiers were discarded. MiTCR, set to a Q25 quality threshold and the strictest error-elimination algorithm, was used for CDR3 identification, clonotype clustering and error correction. A nonparametric unseen species model using Euler transformation provided a lower-bound estimate of total TCR beta diversity. TCRdb cleaned the public reads at Q25 with fastp, built clones with MiXCR and kept in-frame beta chains. All rows with the same CDR3 protein become a single entry with the most common DNA and genes. Here the V and J calls rest on TCRdb's processing, not on the authors' analysis. The sample table lists about 640,000 distinct CDR3 sequences, 58% of them with a count of one. Of the sample, more than 35% is held by the ten largest clones.

The rearrangement combines TRBV11-2 with TRBJ2-7; the D gene cannot be named for sure. The TCR comes from a man aged 55 to 70 in good health. The source material was blood. The CDR3 region reads CASSTESYEQYF. The DNA is as follows: TGTGCCAGCAGCACCGAATCCTACGAGCAGTACTTC.